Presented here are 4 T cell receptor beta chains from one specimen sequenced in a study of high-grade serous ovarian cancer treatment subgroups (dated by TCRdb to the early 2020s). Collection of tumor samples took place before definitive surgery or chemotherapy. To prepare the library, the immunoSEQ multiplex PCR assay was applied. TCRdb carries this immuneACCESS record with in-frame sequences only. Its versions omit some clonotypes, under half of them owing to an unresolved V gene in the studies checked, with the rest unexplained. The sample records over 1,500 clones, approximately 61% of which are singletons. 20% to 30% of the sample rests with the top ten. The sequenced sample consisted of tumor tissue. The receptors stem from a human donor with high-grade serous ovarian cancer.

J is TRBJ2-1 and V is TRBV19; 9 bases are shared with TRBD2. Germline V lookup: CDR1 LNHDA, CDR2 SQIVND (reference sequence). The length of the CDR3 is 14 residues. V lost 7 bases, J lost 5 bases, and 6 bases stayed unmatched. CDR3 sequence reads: CASTPLAGHNEQFF. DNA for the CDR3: TGTGCCAGTACCCCTCTAGCGGGGCACAATGAGCAGTTCTTC.

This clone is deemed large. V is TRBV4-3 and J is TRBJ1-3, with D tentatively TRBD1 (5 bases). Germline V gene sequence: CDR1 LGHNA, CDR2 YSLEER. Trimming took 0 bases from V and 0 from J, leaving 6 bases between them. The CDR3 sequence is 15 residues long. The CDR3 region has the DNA TGCGCCAGCAGCCAAGACACAGGCTCTGGAAACACCATATATTTT. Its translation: CASSQDTGSGNTIYF.

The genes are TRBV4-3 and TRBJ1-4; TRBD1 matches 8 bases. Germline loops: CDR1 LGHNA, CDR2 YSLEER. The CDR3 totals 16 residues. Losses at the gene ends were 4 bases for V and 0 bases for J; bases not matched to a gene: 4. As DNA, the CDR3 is TGCGCCAGCAGCCTGACACAGGGGGCAACTAATGAAAAACTGTTTTTT. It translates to CASSLTQGATNEKLFF.

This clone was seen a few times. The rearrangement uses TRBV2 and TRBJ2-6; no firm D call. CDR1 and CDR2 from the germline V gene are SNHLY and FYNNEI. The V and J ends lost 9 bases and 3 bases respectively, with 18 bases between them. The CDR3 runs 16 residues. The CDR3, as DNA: TGTGCCAGGCAGGCCAACCCCTCCCTTGGGGCCAACGTCCTGACTTTC. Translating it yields CARQANPSLGANVLTF.